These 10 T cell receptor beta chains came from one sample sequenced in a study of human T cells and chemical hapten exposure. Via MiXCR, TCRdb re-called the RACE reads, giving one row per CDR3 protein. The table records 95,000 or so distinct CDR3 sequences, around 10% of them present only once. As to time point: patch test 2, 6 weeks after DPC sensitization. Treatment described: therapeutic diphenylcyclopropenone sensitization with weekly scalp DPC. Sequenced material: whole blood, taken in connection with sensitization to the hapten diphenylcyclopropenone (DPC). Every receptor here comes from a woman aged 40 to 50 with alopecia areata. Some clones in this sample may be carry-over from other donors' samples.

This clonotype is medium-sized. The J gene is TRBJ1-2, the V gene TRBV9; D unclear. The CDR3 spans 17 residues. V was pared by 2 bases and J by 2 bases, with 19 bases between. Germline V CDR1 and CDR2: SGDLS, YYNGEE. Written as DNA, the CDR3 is TGTGCCAGCAGCGTCCATATGGCCCCGAGAGAGAACTATGGCTACACCTTC. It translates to CASSVHMAPRENYGYTF. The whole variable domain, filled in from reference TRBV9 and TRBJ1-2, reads DSGVTQTPKHLITATGQRVTLRCSPRSGDLSVYWYQQSLDQGLQFLIQYYNGEERAKGNILERFSAQQFPDLHSELNLSSLELGDSALYFCASSVHMAPRENYGYTFGSGTRLTVV.

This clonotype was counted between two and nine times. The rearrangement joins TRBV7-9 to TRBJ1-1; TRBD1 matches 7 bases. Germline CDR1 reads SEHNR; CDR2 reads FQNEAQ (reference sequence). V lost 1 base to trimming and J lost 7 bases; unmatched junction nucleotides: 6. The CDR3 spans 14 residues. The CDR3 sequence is CASSLGQGESEAFF. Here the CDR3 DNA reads TGTGCCAGCAGCTTAGGGCAGGGGGAGAGTGAAGCTTTCTTT.

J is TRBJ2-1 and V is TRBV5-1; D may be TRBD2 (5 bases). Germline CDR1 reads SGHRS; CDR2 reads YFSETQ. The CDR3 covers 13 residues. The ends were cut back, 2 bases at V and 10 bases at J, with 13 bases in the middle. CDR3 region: CASSFQVWEEQFF. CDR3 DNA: TGCGCCAGCAGCTTTCAAGTTTGGGAGGAGCAGTTCTTC.

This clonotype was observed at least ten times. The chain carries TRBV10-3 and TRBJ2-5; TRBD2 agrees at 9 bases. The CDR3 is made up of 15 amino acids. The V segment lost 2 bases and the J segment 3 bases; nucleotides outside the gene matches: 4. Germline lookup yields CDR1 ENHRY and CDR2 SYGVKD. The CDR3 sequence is CAISELAGTKETQYF. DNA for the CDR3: TGTGCCATCAGTGAGCTAGCGGGAACTAAAGAGACCCAGTACTTC.

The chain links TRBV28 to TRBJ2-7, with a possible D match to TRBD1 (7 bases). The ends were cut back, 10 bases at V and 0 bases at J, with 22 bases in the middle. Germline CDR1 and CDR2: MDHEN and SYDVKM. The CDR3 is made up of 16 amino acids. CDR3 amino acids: CATFQGGAPSSYEQYF. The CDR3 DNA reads TGTGCCACCTTTCAGGGGGGTGCGCCCAGCTCCTACGAGCAGTACTTC.

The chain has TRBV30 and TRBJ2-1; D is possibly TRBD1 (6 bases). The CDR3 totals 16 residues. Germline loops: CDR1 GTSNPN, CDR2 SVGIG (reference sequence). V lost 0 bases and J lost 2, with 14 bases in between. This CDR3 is CAWSVRSRGTYNEQFF. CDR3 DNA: TGTGCCTGGAGTGTACGGAGCAGGGGTACCTACAATGAGCAGTTCTTC.

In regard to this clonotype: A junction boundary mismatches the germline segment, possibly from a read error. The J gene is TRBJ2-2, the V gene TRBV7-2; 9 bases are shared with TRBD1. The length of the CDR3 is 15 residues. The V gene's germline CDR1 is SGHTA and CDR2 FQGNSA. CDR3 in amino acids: CASSFDRGRTVELFF. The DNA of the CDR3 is TGTGCCAGCAGCTTCGACAGGGGGAGGACCGTGGAGCTGTTTTTT.

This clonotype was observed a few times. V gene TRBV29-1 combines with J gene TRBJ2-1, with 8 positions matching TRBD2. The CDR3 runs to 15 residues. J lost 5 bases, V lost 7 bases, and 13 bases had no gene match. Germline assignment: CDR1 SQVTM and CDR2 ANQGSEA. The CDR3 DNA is TGCAGCGCCCGACGTGGAGCGGGAGCGGACAATGAGCAGTTCTTC. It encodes CSARRGAGADNEQFF.

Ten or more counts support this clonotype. The CDR3 DNA is TGTGCCACCAGTGATGGGACGGCTGGGACGCAGTATTTT. Protein product: CATSDGTAGTQYF. The V call is TRBV24-1, the J call TRBJ2-3; D tentatively fits TRBD1 or TRBD2 (5 bases each). V lost 3 bases and J 9 bases, leaving 12 bases between the germline ends. Germline CDR1 is KGHDR and CDR2 is SFDVKD. This CDR3 region has 13 residues.

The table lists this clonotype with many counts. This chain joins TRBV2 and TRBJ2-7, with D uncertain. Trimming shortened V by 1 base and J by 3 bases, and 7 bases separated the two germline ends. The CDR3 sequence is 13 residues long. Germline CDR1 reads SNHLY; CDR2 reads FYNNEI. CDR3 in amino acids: CASSEGPSYEQYF. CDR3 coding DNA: TGTGCCAGCAGTGAAGGGCCCAGCTACGAGCAGTACTTC.